Each of the 15 T cell receptor beta chains below was sequenced from the same sample in a study of radiotherapy plus CTLA-4 blockade in lung cancer. Produced via immunoSEQ multiplex PCR; TCRdb's table is partial and in-frame only. The profile shows 85,000 to 100,000 clones, approximately 75% of them singletons. The material sequenced was peripheral blood, taken from a patient treated with radiotherapy plus ipilimumab. All receptors derive from a human donor with non-small cell lung cancer that progressed on radiotherapy plus ipilimumab.

V is TRBV7-2 and J is TRBJ1-2, with a weak D call TRBD1 (5 bases). Trimming removed 1 base from V and 7 bases from J, with 19 bases in between. This CDR3 is 16 amino acids long. In germline, CDR1 is SGHTA, CDR2 FQGNSA. The CDR3 reads CASSLEGTASWAGYTF. The CDR3 DNA sequence: TGTGCCAGCAGCTTAGAGGGGACCGCCTCTTGGGCTGGCTACACCTTC.

V and J are TRBV19 and TRBJ2-7; 9 bases agree with TRBD1. Germline CDR1 LNHDA, CDR2 SQIVND (reference sequence). Unmatched junction bases numbered 10, after V lost 4 bases and J lost 6 bases. This CDR3 has 15 amino acids. The CDR3 loop reads CASSRGQGILGEQYF. CDR3 in DNA: TGTGCCAGTAGTAGGGGACAGGGAATCTTAGGCGAGCAGTACTTC.

The chain combines TRBV7-6 with TRBJ1-1; D unclear. V lost 0 bases to trimming and J lost 1 base, with 3 bases between them. CDR3 size: 13 residues. Germline V gene sequence: CDR1 SGHVS, CDR2 FNYEAQ. CDR3 nucleotides: TGTGCCAGCAGCTTAGCGGGGAACACTGAAGCTTTCTTT. This sequence encodes CASSLAGNTEAFF.

In DNA, the CDR3 is TGTGCCAGCAGCTTAGTTTTGACAGGGACAAACATTCAGTACTTC. Its protein is CASSLVLTGTNIQYF. V and J are TRBV7-2 and TRBJ2-4; TRBD1 agrees at 7 bases. The CDR3 consists of 15 residues. Germline CDR1 and CDR2: SGHTA and FQGNSA. Unmatched junction bases numbered 6, after V lost 1 base and J lost 6 bases.

The J gene is TRBJ2-1, the V gene TRBV4-1, with D unresolved. The CDR3 contains 14 residues. Between the trimmed V and J ends, which lost 4 bases and 5 bases, there was a span of 12 bases. The germline CDR1 and CDR2 sequences are MGHRA and YSYEKL. CDR3 region: CASSPDRANNEQFF. CDR3 in DNA: TGCGCCAGCAGCCCAGACCGGGCCAACAATGAGCAGTTCTTC.

In DNA form, the CDR3 reads TGTGCCAGCAGGCAACAGGGGGCGGGCTACGAGCAGTACTTC. This translates into CASRQQGAGYEQYF. This chain connects TRBV2 to TRBJ2-7, with 9 bases lining up with TRBD1. V shed 6 bases and J 3 bases; nucleotides not matched to a gene: 6. In germline, CDR1 is SNHLY, CDR2 FYNNEI. The CDR3 consists of 14 residues. Full variable domain (outside the CDR3, taken from reference TRBV2 and TRBJ2-7): EPEVTQTPSHQVTQMGQEVILRCVPISNHLYFYWYRQILGQKVEFLVSFYNNEISEKSEIFDDQFSVERPDGSNFTLKIRSTKLEDSAMYFCASRQQGAGYEQYFGPGTRLTVT.

The chain has TRBV28 and TRBJ2-7; TRBD1 aligns across 9 bases. Germline loops: CDR1 MDHEN, CDR2 SYDVKM. Trimming at V came to 3 bases and at J to 5 bases, leaving 2 bases not matched to a gene. There are 13 residues in the CDR3. The CDR3 loop is CASSFGTGNEQYF. The DNA of the CDR3 is TGTGCCAGCAGTTTTGGGACAGGGAACGAGCAGTACTTC.

V and J are TRBV6-5 and TRBJ2-1, with TRBD2 matching 10 bases. Germline V gene data show CDR1 as MNHEY and CDR2 as SVGAGI. V lost 4 bases to trimming and J lost 4 bases; unmatched junction nucleotides: 4. The CDR3 contains 15 residues. In DNA, the CDR3 is TGTGCCAGCAGTTCCAGCGGGGGGGGATACAATGAGCAGTTCTTC. This codes for CASSSSGGGYNEQFF.

To note about this clone: Distinct nucleotide sequences in the sample also encode this CDR3. The CDR3 protein is CASSGLARPYEQYF. The DNA for the CDR3 is TGTGCCAGCAGTGGACTAGCGCGGCCCTACGAGCAGTACTTC. This chain connects TRBV6-1 to TRBJ2-7, with TRBD2 matching over 8 bases. J lost 2 bases, V lost 4 bases, and 4 bases had no gene match. CDR3 length equals 14 residues. The germline gives CDR1 MNHNS, CDR2 SASEGT.

V gene TRBV5-4 combines with J gene TRBJ2-7; 16 bases are shared with TRBD2. Germline lookup yields CDR1 SGHNT and CDR2 YYREEE (reference sequence). Trimming cost V 3 bases and J 1 base; bases outside gene matches: 4. The CDR3 has 17 amino acids. CDR3 loop: CASSSTGLAGGSYEQYF. The CDR3 DNA sequence: TGTGCCAGCAGCTCCACGGGACTAGCGGGAGGGTCCTACGAGCAGTACTTC.

The V call is TRBV30, the J call TRBJ1-6, with D perhaps matching TRBD1 (6 bases). The germline CDR1 and CDR2 sequences are GTSNPN and SVGIG (reference sequence). Trimming cost V 1 base and J 7 bases, with 8 bases left between them. The CDR3 length is 13 residues. The CDR3 protein is CAWSGGHNSPLHF. CDR3 nucleotides: TGTGCCTGGAGTGGGGGGCACAATTCACCCCTCCACTTT.

This clone has just a few counts. The chain couples TRBV6-1 to TRBJ1-5; D not certain. The CDR3 contains 13 residues. The V gene lost 4 bases and the J gene lost 6 bases, with 10 bases spanning the gap. The germline V gene encodes CDR1 MNHNS and CDR2 SASEGT. CDR3 loop: CASSVVGGQPQHF. In DNA form, the CDR3 reads TGTGCCAGCAGTGTTGTCGGAGGTCAGCCCCAGCATTTT.

The V call is TRBV4-1, the J call TRBJ2-5, with 8 bases that match TRBD2. The CDR3 totals 14 residues. The V and J ends lost 2 bases and 5 bases, in that order; junction bases with no gene match: 4. The V gene's germline CDR1 is MGHRA and CDR2 YSYEKL. CDR3 sequence reads: CASSQIAGSETQYF. In nucleotides, the CDR3 is TGCGCCAGCAGCCAAATAGCGGGGTCGGAGACCCAGTACTTC.

The rearrangement uses TRBV7-8 and TRBJ1-4; D gene uncertain. The V gene lost 5 bases and the J gene lost 2 bases, with 9 bases spanning the gap. The CDR3 is 14 amino acids. CDR1 is SGHVS and CDR2 is FQNEAQ in the germline V gene. The CDR3 nucleotides read TGTGCCAGCAGCCCCAGGTTTACTAATGAAAAACTGTTTTTT. This translates into CASSPRFTNEKLFF.

This chain links TRBV5-5 with TRBJ2-7; 8 nucleotides agree with TRBD1. V dropped 0 bases and J dropped 2; count of bases not matched to a gene: 7. The CDR3 totals 16 residues. Germline values: CDR1 SGHKS, CDR2 YYEKEE (reference sequence). Here the CDR3 DNA reads TGTGCCAGCAGCTTGGATGTGACAGGGGTTGCCTACGAGCAGTACTTC. This encodes CASSLDVTGVAYEQYF.